The 24 T cell receptor beta chains below come from one sample, sequenced in a study of cytomegalovirus exposure and HLA in healthy donors. This table comes from immunoSEQ multiplex PCR, and its TCRdb copy is limited to in-frame clones, with some not included. Of about 140,000 clones listed, about nine tenths are singletons. The material sequenced was PBMCs. All receptors come from a young man in good health and CMV-seronegative.

This clone was observed a handful of times. V and J are TRBV27 and TRBJ1-2; 7 nucleotides line up with TRBD1. CDR3 size: 11 residues. CDR1 is MNHEY and CDR2 is SMNVEV in the germline V gene (reference sequence). Germline trimming cut 8 bases from V and 6 bases from J; bases unmatched to any gene: 3. CDR3 sequence: CASQGGDGYTF. Written as DNA, the CDR3 is TGTGCCAGCCAGGGGGGTGATGGCTACACCTTC.

CDR3: CASSQEVGLPPHEQYV. CDR3 nucleotide sequence: TGTGCCAGCAGCCAAGAAGTCGGACTTCCCCCCCACGAGCAGTACGTC. The chain has TRBV5-8 and TRBJ2-7; maybe TRBD2 (5 bases). CDR3 length: 16 residues. V was shortened by 4 bases and J by 5 bases, with 22 bases between the two germline ends. CDR1 is SGHTS and CDR2 is YDEGEE in the germline V gene.

This clone was seen a handful of times. The chain is built from TRBV16 and TRBJ1-6, with D possibly TRBD1 on 6 matching bases. This CDR3 spans 14 amino acids. V shed 8 bases and J shed 10 bases, with 18 bases lying between them. Germline loops: CDR1 KGHSY, CDR2 FQNENV. The DNA for the CDR3 is TGTGCCAGCCTAATACCCGGGGGGCGGTCACCCCTCCACTTT. Translated, it gives CASLIPGGRSPLHF.

The gene calls are TRBV2 and TRBJ1-5; 9 positions agree with TRBD1. The CDR3 totals 15 residues. Trimming took 4 bases from V and 9 from J; bases not matched to a gene: 10. Germline V lookup: CDR1 SNHLY, CDR2 FYNNEI. CDR3 residues: CASSGGQGPFLPQHF. The CDR3 DNA reads as TGTGCCAGCAGTGGGGGACAGGGTCCATTCTTGCCCCAGCATTTT.

The chain carries TRBV28 and TRBJ1-5, with D perhaps TRBD1 (5 bases). The CDR3 loop spans 12 amino acids. CDR1 and CDR2 from the germline V gene are MDHEN and SYDVKM. V was trimmed by 7 bases and J by 7 bases, leaving 11 bases between them. For the CDR3, the DNA is TGTGCCAGCACGACAGAGGTCCAGCCCCAGCATTTT. Translated: CASTTEVQPQHF.

The CDR3 protein is CASSPKGPDRFNQPQHF. Here the CDR3 DNA reads TGTGCCAGCTCACCAAAGGGACCCGACAGGTTCAATCAGCCCCAGCATTTT. The chain employs TRBV18 and TRBJ1-5, with D tentatively TRBD1 (6 bases). The V end was cut by 2 bases, the J end by 3 bases, with 17 bases between. The CDR3 is 17 amino acids. Germline assignment: CDR1 KGHSH and CDR2 LQKENI.

This clone showed up just once. This chain links TRBV2 with TRBJ1-1; no clear D. CDR3 length: 14 amino acids. Germline values: CDR1 SNHLY, CDR2 FYNNEI. V was clipped by 3 bases and J by 5 bases, with 13 bases between them. CDR3 protein: CASSEGHGRTEAFF. CDR3 nucleotide sequence: TGTGCCAGCAGTGAGGGCCACGGGAGGACTGAAGCTTTCTTT. Full variable domain (outside the CDR3, taken from reference TRBV2 and TRBJ1-1): EPEVTQTPSHQVTQMGQEVILRCVPISNHLYFYWYRQILGQKVEFLVSFYNNEISEKSEIFDDQFSVERPDGSNFTLKIRSTKLEDSAMYFCASSEGHGRTEAFFGQGTRLTVV.

The chain joins TRBV7-9 to TRBJ1-2, with D hard to call. The CDR3 loop spans 13 amino acids. V was pared by 2 bases and J by 1 base, with 5 bases between. Germline assignment: CDR1 SEHNR and CDR2 FQNEAQ (reference sequence). The CDR3 here is CASSLISNYGYTF. Written as DNA, the CDR3 is TGTGCCAGCAGCTTAATCAGTAACTATGGCTACACCTTC.

The V call is TRBV6-1, the J call TRBJ1-1, with 11 bases fitting TRBD1. CDR1 and CDR2 (germline): MNHNS, SASEGT. Trimming took 1 base from V and 4 from J; bases not matched to a gene: 14. CDR3 size: 19 residues. The CDR3 here is CASSEVGTGGIGGVTEAFF. For the CDR3, the DNA is TGTGCCAGCAGTGAAGTGGGGACAGGGGGAATCGGTGGTGTCACTGAAGCTTTCTTT.

This clone appeared once. The chain employs TRBV20-1 and TRBJ2-1, with 7 nucleotides matching TRBD2. The ends lost 1 base at V and 15 bases at J; junction bases unmatched: 6. The germline CDR1 and CDR2 sequences are DFQATT and SNEGSKA (reference sequence). The CDR3 is 11 residues long. CDR3 nucleotides: TGCAGTGCTAGAGGTGGAGGGGAGGGGTTCTTC. This encodes CSARGGGEGFF.

The sample holds one count of this clone. The rearrangement links TRBV19 to TRBJ2-7, with a tentative D call TRBD1 (5 bases). Trimming shortened V by 3 bases and J by 1 base, and 10 bases separated the two germline ends. The CDR3 extends over 14 amino acids. Germline V gene lookup returns CDR1 LNHDA and CDR2 SQIVND (reference sequence). The CDR3 protein is CASSIGQGSYEQYF. The DNA for the CDR3 is TGTGCCAGTAGTATCGGTCAGGGATCCTACGAGCAGTACTTC.

The genes are TRBV5-1 and TRBJ1-2, with D uncertain. The CDR3 loop spans 13 amino acids. CDR1 and CDR2 from the germline V gene are SGHRS and YFSETQ. Trimming left V 3 bases short and J 6 bases short, with 12 bases between. The CDR3 is CASSSSRRDGYTF. The DNA of the CDR3 is TGCGCCAGCAGCTCCTCTCGGAGGGATGGCTACACCTTC.

The chain recombines TRBV5-6 with TRBJ2-7; 8 positions match TRBD1. The V gene end was trimmed by 4 bases and the J gene end by 2 bases; junction bases not matched to a gene: 8. The CDR3 contains 15 residues. Per the germline V gene, CDR1 is SGHDT and CDR2 is YYEEEE. CDR3 amino acids: CASSPGQGHPYEQYV. CDR3 in DNA: TGTGCCAGCAGCCCCGGACAGGGCCACCCCTACGAGCAGTACGTC.

V is TRBV11-3 and J is TRBJ2-7, with a weak D call TRBD1 (5 bases). The CDR3 covers 13 residues. The germline V gene has CDR1 SGHNT and CDR2 YENEEA. Trimming pared 1 base from V and 2 bases from J, leaving 6 bases between. In DNA, the CDR3 is TGTGCCAGCAGCTTAGGGGGCCCCTACGAGCAGTACGTC. It yields the protein CASSLGGPYEQYV.

The gene calls are TRBV18 and TRBJ2-1, with 7 bases matching TRBD2. This CDR3 is 15 amino acids long. Germline V gene lookup returns CDR1 KGHSH and CDR2 LQKENI. The junction had 8 bases not matched to a gene; V was cut back by 6 bases and J by 3 bases. The CDR3 reads CASSVGTINYNEQFF. DNA for the CDR3: TGTGCCAGCTCGGTGGGGACTATAAACTACAATGAGCAGTTCTTC.

CDR3 DNA: TGTGCCAGTAGTATGAGGGGACGGGGGAGGACTGAAGCTTTCTTT. This encodes CASSMRGRGRTEAFF. The chain has TRBV19 and TRBJ1-1; D perhaps matches TRBD1 (5 bases). The V end was cut by 3 bases, the J end by 5 bases, with 16 bases between. The CDR3 runs 15 residues. The germline V gene has CDR1 LNHDA and CDR2 SQIVND (reference sequence).

The rearrangement joins TRBV27 to TRBJ2-3; D uncertain. V was pared by 8 bases and J by 2 bases, with 14 bases between. The length of the CDR3 is 14 residues. Germline loops: CDR1 MNHEY, CDR2 SMNVEV (reference sequence). In DNA, the CDR3 is TGTGCCAGCGCCCCTGGGCATCCCACAGATACGCAGTATTTT. This codes for CASAPGHPTDTQYF.

This sequence joins TRBV6-1 and TRBJ2-5; D ambiguous. Trimming took off 1 base at V and 5 bases at J, with 23 bases between the two ends. Germline V gene data show CDR1 as MNHNS and CDR2 as SASEGT. This CDR3 spans 18 amino acids. The CDR3 coding sequence is TGTGCCAGCAGTGAAGATTCCCTATCCTTACAACGAGGCGAGACCCAGTACTTC. Translated, it gives CASSEDSLSLQRGETQYF.

The gene calls are TRBV27 and TRBJ2-1; 8 bases map to TRBD2. V trimming: 5 bases; J trimming: 0 bases; junction bases outside the gene matches: 6. CDR1 is MNHEY and CDR2 is SMNVEV in the germline V gene (reference sequence). The CDR3 loop spans 16 amino acids. The CDR3 region is CASSGVSGDSYNEQFF. The DNA for the CDR3 is TGTGCCAGCAGTGGGGTTAGCGGGGACTCCTACAATGAGCAGTTCTTC.

The count of this clone is one. The chain is built from TRBV7-3 and TRBJ2-1; TRBD2 matches 10 bases. Germline V CDR1 and CDR2: SGHTA, FQGTGA. This CDR3 has 16 amino acids. The V gene end was trimmed by 3 bases and the J gene end by 7 bases; junction bases not matched to a gene: 9. The CDR3: CASSLLAGARKNEQFF. Written as DNA, the CDR3 is TGTGCCAGCAGCTTGCTAGCGGGGGCCAGGAAGAATGAGCAGTTCTTC. The whole variable domain, remainder taken from reference TRBV7-3 and TRBJ2-1, is GAGVSQTPSNKVTEKGKYVELRCDPISGHTALYWYRQSLGQGPEFLIYFQGTGAADDSGLPNDRFFAVRPEGSVSTLKIQRTERGDSAVYLCASSLLAGARKNEQFFGPGTRLTVL.

The genes are TRBV7-2 and TRBJ1-1; possible D gene TRBD1, 6 bases. Germline V gives CDR1 SGHTA, CDR2 FQGNSA. Deletions cut 1 base from V and 4 bases from J, with 10 bases between. This CDR3 has 14 amino acids. The CDR3 loop is CASSLGGLPTEAFF. CDR3 sequence (DNA): TGTGCCAGCAGCTTAGGGGGGCTCCCCACTGAAGCTTTCTTT.

The chain joins TRBV9 to TRBJ1-4, with D perhaps TRBD1 (6 bases). Per the germline V gene, CDR1 is SGDLS and CDR2 is YYNGEE. V lost 0 bases, J lost 0 bases, and 9 bases lay in between. CDR3 size: 16 residues. The CDR3 bases are TGTGCCAGCAGCGTAGAAGGGGGGGCAACTAATGAAAAACTGTTTTTT. Translation: CASSVEGGATNEKLFF.

Here the CDR3 reads CASSVRRDRNSPLHF. Here the CDR3 DNA reads TGTGCCAGCAGTGTCCGCCGGGACAGGAATTCACCCCTCCACTTT. The chain recombines TRBV6-5 with TRBJ1-6; 8 bases align to TRBD1. Per germline, CDR1 MNHEY and CDR2 SVGAGI. This CDR3 has 15 amino acids. V was pared by 5 bases and J by 7 bases, with 7 bases of the junction left unmatched.

The chain carries TRBV10-3 and TRBJ1-2; unclear D gene. Germline V CDR1 and CDR2: ENHRY, SYGVKD. The CDR3 sequence is 15 residues long. Trimming removed 4 bases at V and 0 bases at J, with 12 bases between. This CDR3 reads CAISVEVSANYGYTF. CDR3 DNA: TGTGCCATCAGTGTCGAGGTATCAGCTAACTATGGCTACACCTTC.